This T cell receptor (beta chain) was identified during a study of blood T cell repertoires in COVID-19. TCRdb's copy holds only in-frame clones and misses some; the assay was immunoSEQ multiplex PCR. The profile shows about 52,000 clones, about 90% of them singletons. Trimming shortened V by 4 bases and J by 3 bases, and 13 bases separated the two germline ends. The CDR3 is made up of 14 amino acids. The germline V gene encodes CDR1 SGHAT and CDR2 FQNNGV. The sample was peripheral blood. The genes are TRBV11-2 and TRBJ2-7; a possible D gene is TRBD1 (5 bases). This clonotype originated in a man older than 75 with active or convalescent COVID-19. The CDR3 sequence: CASSSLTGIYEQYF. In nucleotides, the CDR3 is TGTGCCAGCAGCTCCCTTACAGGAATCTACGAGCAGTACTTC.